These 27 T cell receptor beta chains share one sample of origin, sequenced in a study of blood T cell repertoires in COVID-19 (dated by TCRdb to the early 2020s). Library preparation employed the immunoSEQ multiplex PCR assay. Held by TCRdb, this immuneACCESS table contains in-frame sequences only and omits some clones. Under half of the omission traces to an unresolved V gene where checked; the cause of the rest is unknown. This sample gives hundreds of thousands of clones in total; approximately 91% of them show up just once. Roughly 0.69% of the sample is held by the ten biggest clonotypes. Sequenced sample: peripheral blood. Receptor source: a man aged 40-49 years with acute or convalescent COVID-19.

The V call is TRBV11-2, the J call TRBJ2-7; tentatively, D is TRBD2 (5 bases). Germline CDR1 is SGHAT and CDR2 is FQNNGV. The CDR3 is 13 residues long. V lost 5 bases and J lost 2, with 10 bases in between. CDR3 sequence (DNA): TGTGCCAGCAGCCAAGCGGCAACCTACGAGCAGTACTTC. This gives the protein CASSQAATYEQYF. Based on the CDR3 plus reference TRBV11-2 and TRBJ2-7, the full variable domain is EAGVAQSPRYKIIEKRQSVAFWCNPISGHATLYWYQQILGQGPKLLIQFQNNGVVDDSQLPKDRFSAERLKGVDSTLKIQPAKLEDSAVYLCASSQAATYEQYFGPGTRLTVT.

This chain uses TRBV18 with TRBJ2-7, with TRBD1 matching over 8 bases. CDR1 is KGHSH and CDR2 is LQKENI in the germline V gene. J gave up 4 bases and V 5 bases, and 1 base lay outside the gene matches. CDR3 length equals 12 residues. CDR3 loop: CASSDRGYEQYF. Written as DNA, the CDR3 is TGTGCCAGCTCAGACAGGGGTTACGAGCAGTACTTC.

CDR3 nucleotide sequence: TGTGCCAGCAGTTTATTGGCTAGCGGGAATGAGCAGTTCTTC. This codes for CASSLLASGNEQFF. V gene TRBV27 combines with J gene TRBJ2-1, with 8 bases lining up with TRBD2. This CDR3 has 14 amino acids. Germline CDR1 and CDR2: MNHEY and SMNVEV (reference sequence). V lost 1 base to trimming and J lost 7 bases; unmatched junction nucleotides: 3.

The chain uses TRBV27 and TRBJ2-7; 9 nucleotides align to TRBD1. Trimming took 1 base from V and 3 from J; bases not matched to a gene: 4. The length of the CDR3 is 15 residues. Germline V gene data show CDR1 as MNHEY and CDR2 as SMNVEV (reference sequence). CDR3 protein: CASSLYGTGLYEQYF. The CDR3 coding sequence is TGTGCCAGCAGTTTATACGGGACAGGGCTCTACGAGCAGTACTTC.

The chain joins TRBV6-2 or TRBV6-3 to TRBJ1-6; D is unresolved. CDR1 is MNHEY and CDR2 is SVGEGT in the germline V gene. This CDR3 spans 15 amino acids. V was cut by 0 bases and J by 10 bases, with 13 bases left in between. The CDR3 DNA sequence: TGTGCCAGCAGTTACTCTGAGGGAATGGGCTCACCCCTCCACTTT. It codes for CASSYSEGMGSPLHF.

The genes are TRBV6-6 and TRBJ1-4; the D is unclear. The CDR3 is 14 amino acids. Germline V gene data show CDR1 as MNHNY and CDR2 as SVGAGI (reference sequence). Trimming took 5 bases from V and 8 from J, leaving 15 bases between them. For the CDR3, the DNA is TGTGCCAGCAGTAAAGAGGGAATAATGGAAAAACTGTTTTTT. Amino acids: CASSKEGIMEKLFF.

This chain connects TRBV19 to TRBJ2-6; no firm D call. V lost 6 bases, J lost 0 bases, and 9 bases lay in between. The CDR3 consists of 15 residues. From germline, CDR1 is LNHDA and CDR2 SQIVND (reference sequence). The CDR3 protein is CASRETPSGANVLTF. CDR3 coding DNA: TGTGCCAGTAGAGAGACACCCTCTGGGGCCAACGTCCTGACTTTC.

The chain carries TRBV11-3 and TRBJ2-3, with 8 positions matching TRBD2. There are 16 residues in the CDR3. Losses at the gene ends were 5 bases for V and 3 bases for J; bases not matched to a gene: 10. Germline V lookup: CDR1 SGHNT, CDR2 YENEEA. The CDR3 DNA reads TGTGCCAGCAGCCTGGGGACTAGTCGTTATACAGATACGCAGTATTTT. This translates into CASSLGTSRYTDTQYF.

The chain has TRBV27 and TRBJ1-2; the D gene is possibly TRBD1 (5 bases). The CDR3 loop spans 12 amino acids. CDR1 is MNHEY and CDR2 is SMNVEV in the germline V gene (reference sequence). The V end was cut by 5 bases, the J end by 4 bases, with 8 bases between. The CDR3 bases are TGTGCCAGCAGTGCCCAGGGCTATGGCTACACCTTC. Amino acids: CASSAQGYGYTF.

The V gene is TRBV27, the J gene TRBJ1-2; the match to TRBD1 covers 7 bases. The CDR3 has 15 amino acids. Germline lookup yields CDR1 MNHEY and CDR2 SMNVEV (reference sequence). J was trimmed by 4 bases and V by 0 bases; bases with no gene match: 5. The CDR3 bases are TGTGCCAGCAGTTTATCCCGAGGGGGCACCTATGGCTACACCTTC. Protein: CASSLSRGGTYGYTF.

V and J are TRBV10-2 and TRBJ2-3; D gene uncertain. There are 13 residues in the CDR3. Looked up from germline, CDR1 is WSHSY and CDR2 is SAAADI. Trimming removed 8 bases from V and 2 bases from J, with 11 bases in between. As DNA, the CDR3 is TGCGCCAGCTTGGGCAGACCCACAGATACGCAGTATTTT. This translates into CASLGRPTDTQYF.

J is TRBJ2-1 and V is TRBV7-9; perhaps TRBD1 as D (5 bases). Trimming pared 3 bases from V and 8 bases from J, leaving 11 bases between. The CDR3 totals 13 residues. Germline lookup yields CDR1 SEHNR and CDR2 FQNEAQ (reference sequence). The CDR3 nucleotides are TGTGCCAGCAGCTTGGGCAGGGCCGATGAGCAGTTCTTC. Protein product: CASSLGRADEQFF.

This clone showed up just a few times. The rearrangement uses TRBV3-1 (or the pseudogene TRBV3-2) and TRBJ2-5; D is undetermined. This CDR3 is 13 amino acids long. Trimming took off 3 bases at V and 5 bases at J, with 10 bases between the two ends. CDR1 and CDR2 (germline): LGHDT, YNNKEL (reference sequence). CDR3 protein: CASSHQVLETQYF. The CDR3 nucleotides are TGTGCCAGCAGCCACCAAGTACTGGAGACCCAGTACTTC.

The chain couples TRBV28 to TRBJ2-1; a possible D gene is TRBD2 (6 bases). The CDR3 has 15 residues. V lost 8 bases, J lost 3 bases, and 17 bases lay in between. Germline loops: CDR1 MDHEN, CDR2 SYDVKM. CDR3 coding DNA: TGTGCCAGCCTCCCTAGGGCCGGGGGCTACAATGAGCAGTTCTTC. This sequence encodes CASLPRAGGYNEQFF.

V usage is TRBV7-2 and J usage is TRBJ2-5; 7 nucleotides line up with TRBD2. The ends lost 2 bases at V and 7 bases at J; junction bases unmatched: 10. The germline CDR1 and CDR2 sequences are SGHTA and FQGNSA. The length of the CDR3 is 15 residues. The CDR3 sequence is CASSLLATSSGTQYF. The CDR3 region has the DNA TGTGCCAGCAGCTTATTAGCGACTAGCTCCGGGACCCAGTACTTC.

The V and J genes are TRBV29-1 and TRBJ2-2; possibly TRBD1 for D (5 bases). Germline V gene data show CDR1 as SQVTM and CDR2 as ANQGSEA. This CDR3 is built from 12 residues. CDR3 sequence reads: CSPMGPKGELFF. The DNA of the CDR3 is TGCAGTCCGATGGGGCCCAAGGGGGAGCTGTTTTTT.

This clone showed up just once. This chain connects TRBV27 to TRBJ1-2, with 10 bases that match TRBD1. Germline CDR1 is MNHEY and CDR2 is SMNVEV (reference sequence). V shed 3 bases, J shed 3 bases, and the junction held 1 base outside the gene matches. The CDR3 spans 14 residues. This CDR3 reads CASSFGQGDYGYTF. The CDR3, as DNA: TGTGCCAGCAGTTTCGGACAGGGGGACTATGGCTACACCTTC.

This clone has just one count. The chain couples TRBV19 to TRBJ2-3, with 7 bases aligning to TRBD1. The V gene's germline CDR1 is LNHDA and CDR2 SQIVND (reference sequence). CDR3 size: 14 residues. Trimming at V came to 7 bases and at J to 2 bases, leaving 6 bases not matched to a gene. DNA for the CDR3: TGTGCCAGTATCTCGGGACAGAACACAGATACGCAGTATTTT. Translating gives CASISGQNTDTQYF.

The chain couples TRBV7-9 to TRBJ1-1, with D hard to call. The CDR3 loop spans 17 amino acids. Germline-derived CDR1 and CDR2 are SEHNR and FQNEAQ (reference sequence). V was cut by 5 bases and J by 3 bases, with 22 bases left in between. The CDR3 is CASSPPGGIFGDTEAFF. The CDR3 coding sequence is TGTGCCAGCAGCCCCCCGGGAGGGATATTTGGAGACACTGAAGCTTTCTTT.

CDR3 protein: CASSPPGGWEQYF. CDR3 in DNA: TGTGCCAGCTCACCTCCGGGAGGATGGGAGCAGTACTTC. This chain connects TRBV18 to TRBJ2-7; 7 nucleotides line up with TRBD2. Looked up from germline, CDR1 is KGHSH and CDR2 is LQKENI. The CDR3 is made up of 13 amino acids. J lost 7 bases, V lost 3 bases, and 6 bases had no gene match.

The chain joins TRBV27 to TRBJ1-1, with TRBD1 identical over 7 bases. With V trimmed by 4 bases and J by 6 bases, 14 bases remained unmatched. Germline-derived CDR1 and CDR2 are MNHEY and SMNVEV (reference sequence). CDR3 length: 16 amino acids. The CDR3 DNA is TGTGCCAGCAGTTCAGGCGAAACAGGGGACTTTGCTGAAGCTTTCTTT. As protein: CASSSGETGDFAEAFF.

The J gene is TRBJ2-1, the V gene TRBV19, with D maybe TRBD2 (6 bases). V lost 5 bases, J lost 5 bases, and 16 bases lay in between. CDR1 is LNHDA and CDR2 is SQIVND in the germline V gene (reference sequence). The CDR3 is 15 residues long. The CDR3 spells CASSVLGSGDNEQFF. CDR3 bases: TGTGCCAGTAGTGTTTTGGGTAGCGGAGACAATGAGCAGTTCTTC.

This rearrangement joins TRBV10-3 to TRBJ2-7, with a possible D match to TRBD2 (5 bases). CDR1 ENHRY and CDR2 SYGVKD come from the germline V gene. V lost 3 bases and J lost 3, with 6 bases in between. The CDR3 has 12 residues. CDR3 protein: CAISDGGYEQYF. CDR3 in DNA: TGTGCCATCAGTGACGGAGGCTACGAGCAGTACTTC.

This chain joins TRBV18 and TRBJ1-4; tentative D call: TRBD1 (5 bases). Germline CDR1 and CDR2: KGHSH and LQKENI. Deletions cut 3 bases from V and 8 bases from J, with 19 bases between. CDR3 size: 16 residues. This CDR3 is CASSPPRGREGEKLFF. In DNA form, the CDR3 reads TGTGCCAGCTCACCCCCTAGGGGTAGGGAAGGCGAAAAACTGTTTTTT.

The chain links TRBV6-5 to TRBJ2-7; 8 nucleotides line up with TRBD2. Germline-derived CDR1 and CDR2 are MNHEY and SVGAGI. The V gene end was trimmed by 6 bases and the J gene end by 4 bases; junction bases not matched to a gene: 5. This CDR3 has 13 residues. The CDR3: CASRPSSGYEQYF. In DNA, the CDR3 is TGTGCCAGCAGGCCTTCTAGCGGGTACGAGCAGTACTTC.

The chain has TRBV18 and TRBJ1-1; D perhaps matches TRBD1 (6 bases). The CDR3 sequence is 13 residues long. The V gene's germline CDR1 is KGHSH and CDR2 LQKENI. The V end was cut by 3 bases, the J end by 1 base, with 6 bases between. The CDR3 nucleotides are TGTGCCAGCTCACCGGGGGCGAACACTGAAGCTTTCTTT. It translates to CASSPGANTEAFF.

The chain carries TRBV2 and TRBJ2-7, with TRBD1 identical over 7 bases. The CDR3 sequence is 13 residues long. Per the germline V gene, CDR1 is SNHLY and CDR2 is FYNNEI. The V gene end was trimmed by 6 bases and the J gene end by 5 bases; junction bases not matched to a gene: 7. The CDR3, as DNA: TGTGCCAGCAGACGACAGGGTTTCGACGAGCAGTACTTC. Its protein is CASRRQGFDEQYF. The full variable domain, its missing parts supplied by reference TRBV2 and TRBJ2-7, is EPEVTQTPSHQVTQMGQEVILRCVPISNHLYFYWYRQILGQKVEFLVSFYNNEISEKSEIFDDQFSVERPDGSNFTLKIRSTKLEDSAMYFCASRRQGFDEQYFGPGTRLTVT.